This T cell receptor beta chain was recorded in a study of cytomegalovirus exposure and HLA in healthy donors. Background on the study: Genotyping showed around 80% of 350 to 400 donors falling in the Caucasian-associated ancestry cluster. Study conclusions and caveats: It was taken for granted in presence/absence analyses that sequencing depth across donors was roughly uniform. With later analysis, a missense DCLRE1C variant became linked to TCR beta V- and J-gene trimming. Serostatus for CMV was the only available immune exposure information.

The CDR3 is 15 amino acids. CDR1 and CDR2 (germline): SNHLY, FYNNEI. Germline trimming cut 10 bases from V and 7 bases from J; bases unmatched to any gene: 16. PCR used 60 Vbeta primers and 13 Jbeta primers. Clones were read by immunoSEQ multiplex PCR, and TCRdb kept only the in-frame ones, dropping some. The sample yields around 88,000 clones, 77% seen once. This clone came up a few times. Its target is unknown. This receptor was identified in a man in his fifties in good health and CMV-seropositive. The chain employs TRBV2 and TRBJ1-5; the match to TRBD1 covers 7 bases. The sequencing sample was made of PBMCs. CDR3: CATSLLGQGEQPQHF. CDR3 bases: TGTGCCACCTCCCTACTTGGGCAGGGGGAACAGCCCCAGCATTTT.